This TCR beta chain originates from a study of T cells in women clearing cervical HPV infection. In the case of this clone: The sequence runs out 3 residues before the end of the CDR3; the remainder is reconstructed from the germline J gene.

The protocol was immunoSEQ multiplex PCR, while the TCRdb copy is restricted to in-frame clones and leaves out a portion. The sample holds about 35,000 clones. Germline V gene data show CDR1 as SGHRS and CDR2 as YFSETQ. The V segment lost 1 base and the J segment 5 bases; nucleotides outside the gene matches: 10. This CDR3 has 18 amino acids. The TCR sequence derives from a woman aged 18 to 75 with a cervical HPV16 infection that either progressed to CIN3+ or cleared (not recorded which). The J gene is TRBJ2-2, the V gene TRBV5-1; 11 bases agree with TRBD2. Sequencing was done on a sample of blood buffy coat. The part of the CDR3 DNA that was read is TGCGCCAGCAGCTTGTACGTAGCGGGAGGGCCAGGGACCGGGGAG. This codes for CASSLYVAGGPGTGE. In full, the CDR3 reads CASSLYVAGGPGTGELFF.